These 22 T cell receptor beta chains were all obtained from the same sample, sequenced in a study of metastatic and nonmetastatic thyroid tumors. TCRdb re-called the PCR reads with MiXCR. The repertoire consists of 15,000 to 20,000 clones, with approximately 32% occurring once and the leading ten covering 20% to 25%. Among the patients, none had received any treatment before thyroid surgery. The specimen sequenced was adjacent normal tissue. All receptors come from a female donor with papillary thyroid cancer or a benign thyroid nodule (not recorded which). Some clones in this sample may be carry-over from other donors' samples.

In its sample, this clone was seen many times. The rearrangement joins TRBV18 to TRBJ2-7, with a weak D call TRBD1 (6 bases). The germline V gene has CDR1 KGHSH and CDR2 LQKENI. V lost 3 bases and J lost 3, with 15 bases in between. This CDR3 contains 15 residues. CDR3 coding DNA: TGTGCCAGCTCACCGCGTCGGGACACCTACTACGAGCAGTACTTC. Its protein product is CASSPRRDTYYEQYF.

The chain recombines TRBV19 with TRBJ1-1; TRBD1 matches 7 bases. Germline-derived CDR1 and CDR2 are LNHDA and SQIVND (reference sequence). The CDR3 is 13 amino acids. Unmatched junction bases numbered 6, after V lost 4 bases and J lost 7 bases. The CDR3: CASSRTGAHEAFF. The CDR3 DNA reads TGTGCCAGTAGTAGAACAGGGGCGCATGAAGCTTTCTTT.

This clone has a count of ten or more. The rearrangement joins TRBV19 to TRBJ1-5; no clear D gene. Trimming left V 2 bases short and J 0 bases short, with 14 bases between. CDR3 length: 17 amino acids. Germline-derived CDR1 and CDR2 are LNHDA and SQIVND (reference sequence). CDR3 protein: CASSIIGDRLSNQPQHF. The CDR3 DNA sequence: TGTGCCAGTAGTATAATCGGGGATCGACTTAGCAATCAGCCCCAGCATTTT. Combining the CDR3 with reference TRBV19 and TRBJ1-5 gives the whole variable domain DGGITQSPKYLFRKEGQNVTLSCEQNLNHDAMYWYRQDPGQGLRLIYYSQIVNDFQKGDIAEGYSVSREKKESFPLTVTSAQKNPTAFYLCASSIIGDRLSNQPQHFGDGTRLSIL.

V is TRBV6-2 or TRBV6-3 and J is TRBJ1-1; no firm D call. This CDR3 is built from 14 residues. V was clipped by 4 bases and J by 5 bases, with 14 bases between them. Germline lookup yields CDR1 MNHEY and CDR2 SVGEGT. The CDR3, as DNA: TGTGCCAGCAGTTCCCACGGGGAAAAGACTGAAGCTTTCTTT. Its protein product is CASSSHGEKTEAFF.

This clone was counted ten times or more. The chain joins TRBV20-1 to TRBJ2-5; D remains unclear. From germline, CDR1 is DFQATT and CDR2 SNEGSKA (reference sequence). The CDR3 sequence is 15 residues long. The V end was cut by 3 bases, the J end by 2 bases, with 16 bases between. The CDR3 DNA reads TGCAGTGCTAGTGGCGTAGGTCTCGGACAAGAGACCCAGTACTTC. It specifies CSASGVGLGQETQYF.

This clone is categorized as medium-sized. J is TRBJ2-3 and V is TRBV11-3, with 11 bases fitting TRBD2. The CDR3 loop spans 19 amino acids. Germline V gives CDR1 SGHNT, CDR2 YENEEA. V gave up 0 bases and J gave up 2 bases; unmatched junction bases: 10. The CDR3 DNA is TGTGCCAGCAGCTTAGATCACAGCACTAGCGGGAGTCACACAGATACGCAGTATTTT. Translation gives CASSLDHSTSGSHTDTQYF.

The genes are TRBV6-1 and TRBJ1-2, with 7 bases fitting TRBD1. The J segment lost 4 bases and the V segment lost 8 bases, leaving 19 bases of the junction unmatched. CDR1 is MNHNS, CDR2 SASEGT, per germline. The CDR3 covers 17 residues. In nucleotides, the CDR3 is TGTGCCAGCCCGACGAGAGACAGGGAGTCTCGTTTCTATGGCTACACCTTC. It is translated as CASPTRDRESRFYGYTF.

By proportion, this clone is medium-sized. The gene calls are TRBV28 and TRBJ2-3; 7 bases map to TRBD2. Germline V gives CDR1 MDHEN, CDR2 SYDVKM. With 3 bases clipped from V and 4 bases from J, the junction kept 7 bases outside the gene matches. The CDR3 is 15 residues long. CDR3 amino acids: CASSFAGTIPDTQYF. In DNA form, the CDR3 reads TGTGCCAGCAGTTTTGCGGGGACTATCCCAGATACGCAGTATTTT.

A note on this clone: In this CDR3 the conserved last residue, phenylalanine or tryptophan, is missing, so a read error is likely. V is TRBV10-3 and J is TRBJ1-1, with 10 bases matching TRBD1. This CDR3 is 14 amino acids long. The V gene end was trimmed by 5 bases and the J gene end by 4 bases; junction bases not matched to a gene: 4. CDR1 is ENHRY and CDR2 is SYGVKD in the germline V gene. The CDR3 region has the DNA TGTGCCATCAGTAAGGACAGGGGGACCACTGAAGCTTTCTCT. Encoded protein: CAISKDRGTTEAFS.

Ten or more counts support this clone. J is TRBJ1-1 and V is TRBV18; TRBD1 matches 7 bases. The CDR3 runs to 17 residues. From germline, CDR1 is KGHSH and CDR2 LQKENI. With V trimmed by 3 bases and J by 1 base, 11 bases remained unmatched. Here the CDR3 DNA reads TGTGCCAGCTCACCCCCCAAGGCAGGGGGTCCGAACACTGAAGCTTTCTTT. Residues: CASSPPKAGGPNTEAFF.

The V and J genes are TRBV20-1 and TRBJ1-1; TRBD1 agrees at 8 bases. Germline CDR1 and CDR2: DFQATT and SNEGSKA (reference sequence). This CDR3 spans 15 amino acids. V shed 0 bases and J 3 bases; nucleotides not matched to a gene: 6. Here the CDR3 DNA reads TGCAGTGCTAGAGACCCAACGGACAGGGACACTGAAGCTTTCTTT. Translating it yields CSARDPTDRDTEAFF.

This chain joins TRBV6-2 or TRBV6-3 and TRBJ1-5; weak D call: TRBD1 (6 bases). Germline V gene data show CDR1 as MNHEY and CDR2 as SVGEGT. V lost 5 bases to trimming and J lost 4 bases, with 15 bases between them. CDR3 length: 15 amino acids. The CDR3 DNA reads TGTGCCAGCAGTGGGGAGGGGGGTCCAAATCAGCCCCAGCATTTT. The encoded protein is CASSGEGGPNQPQHF.

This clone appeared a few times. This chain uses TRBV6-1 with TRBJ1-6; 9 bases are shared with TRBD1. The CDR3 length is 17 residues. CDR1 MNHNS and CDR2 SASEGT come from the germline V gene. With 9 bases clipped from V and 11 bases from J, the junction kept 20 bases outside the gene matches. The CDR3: CASSLHGTGTGYAPLHF. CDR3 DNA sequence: TGTGCCAGTTCATTACACGGCACGGGGACAGGGTATGCACCCCTCCACTTT.

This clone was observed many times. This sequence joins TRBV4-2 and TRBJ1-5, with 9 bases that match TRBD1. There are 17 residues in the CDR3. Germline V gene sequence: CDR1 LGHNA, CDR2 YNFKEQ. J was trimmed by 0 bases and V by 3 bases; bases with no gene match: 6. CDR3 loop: CASSQTGTGSSNQPQHF. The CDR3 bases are TGTGCCAGCAGCCAGACCGGGACAGGGTCTAGCAATCAGCCCCAGCATTTT.

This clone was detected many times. For the CDR3, the DNA is TGCGCCAGCAGCCTGGGGGAGGGCAGGGGCGATACGCAGTATTTT. Translating gives CASSLGEGRGDTQYF. V gene TRBV5-1 combines with J gene TRBJ2-3, with a possible D match to TRBD2 (7 bases). The CDR3 spans 15 residues. V lost 4 bases and J 6 bases, leaving 18 bases between the germline ends. The germline gives CDR1 SGHRS, CDR2 YFSETQ.

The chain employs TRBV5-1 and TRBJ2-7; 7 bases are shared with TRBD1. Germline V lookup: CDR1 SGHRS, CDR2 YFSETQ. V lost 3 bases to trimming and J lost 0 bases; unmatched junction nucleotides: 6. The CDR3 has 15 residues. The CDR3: CASSSRQGSSYEQYF. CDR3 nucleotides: TGCGCCAGCAGCTCCCGACAGGGTAGCTCCTACGAGCAGTACTTC.

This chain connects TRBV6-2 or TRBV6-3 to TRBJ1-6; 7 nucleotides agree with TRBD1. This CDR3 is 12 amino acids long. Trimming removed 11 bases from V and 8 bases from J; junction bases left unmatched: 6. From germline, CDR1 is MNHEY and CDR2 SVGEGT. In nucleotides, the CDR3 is TGTGCCTCTACCAGGGGGGATTCACCCCTCCACTTT. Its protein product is CASTRGDSPLHF.

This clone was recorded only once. Written as DNA, the CDR3 is TGTGCCAGCAGCGTAGGACGGAGCCTCTCTGGGGCCAACGTCCTGACTTTC. Residues: CASSVGRSLSGANVLTF. The genes are TRBV9 and TRBJ2-6, with D hard to call. This CDR3 is built from 17 residues. From germline, CDR1 is SGDLS and CDR2 YYNGEE. Deletions cut 0 bases from V and 0 bases from J, with 10 bases between. Looking up the rest from reference TRBV9 and TRBJ2-6 gives the full variable domain: DSGVTQTPKHLITATGQRVTLRCSPRSGDLSVYWYQQSLDQGLQFLIQYYNGEERAKGNILERFSAQQFPDLHSELNLSSLELGDSALYFCASSVGRSLSGANVLTFGAGSRLTVL.

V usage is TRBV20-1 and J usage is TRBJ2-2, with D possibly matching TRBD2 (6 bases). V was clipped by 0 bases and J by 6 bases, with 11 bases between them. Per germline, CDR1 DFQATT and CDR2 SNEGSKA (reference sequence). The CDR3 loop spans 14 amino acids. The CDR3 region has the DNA TGCAGTGCTAGAGAGCGGGATCGGGCCGGGGAGCTGTTTTTT. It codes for CSARERDRAGELFF.

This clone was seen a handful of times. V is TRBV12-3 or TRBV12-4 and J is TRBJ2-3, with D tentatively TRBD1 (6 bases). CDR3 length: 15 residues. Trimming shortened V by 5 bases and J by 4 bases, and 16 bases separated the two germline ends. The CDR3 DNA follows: TGTGCCAGCAGTCCTACTAGGAAGGGGGCAGATACGCAGTATTTT. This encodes CASSPTRKGADTQYF.

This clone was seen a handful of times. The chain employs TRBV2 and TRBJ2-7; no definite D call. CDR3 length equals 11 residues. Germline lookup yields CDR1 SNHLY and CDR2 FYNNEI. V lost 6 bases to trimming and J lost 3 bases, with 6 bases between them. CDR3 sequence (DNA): TGTGCCAGCAGGGAATTCTACGAGCAGTACTTC. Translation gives CASREFYEQYF.

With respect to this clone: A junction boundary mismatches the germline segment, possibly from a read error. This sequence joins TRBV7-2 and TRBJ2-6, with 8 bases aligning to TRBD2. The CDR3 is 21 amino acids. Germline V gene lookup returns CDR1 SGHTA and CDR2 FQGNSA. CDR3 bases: TGTGCCAGCAGCTTACGGGCCTTCGGACTAGCCGGGCTCTCTGGGGCCAACGTCCCGACCTTC. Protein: CASSLRAFGLAGLSGANVPTF.